This TCR beta chain was obtained from a study of molecular identifiers for immune sequencing clone quantification. Study-level information: Naive CD8 RNA (about 20,000 or 100,000 cells) was divided into five aliquots, with four sequenced.

Listed TCR primers and previously described methods were used for bulk TCR libraries. Each CDR3 protein gets one entry after TCRdb re-called the PCR reads with MiXCR. There are hundreds of thousands of distinct CDR3 sequences in the sample; just under 20% occur only once, and about 0.9% lies in the top ten. This CDR3 has 14 residues. V lost 4 bases and J lost 0, with 11 bases in between. Germline V gene sequence: CDR1 SGHNT, CDR2 YYREEE (reference sequence). Study results and caveats: Clones that exceeded 20 RNA copies held over 97% of effector molecules, yet under 1% in naive cells.

This clonotype was seen at least ten times. Its antigen is as yet unknown. Libraries for naive CD8 T cells, which were made from approximately 20,000 to 980,000 sorted cells, drew on 10%, 30% or 50% of the RNA. The sequencing input was naive CD8+ T cells from blood, with Jurkat cell RNA spiked in. Subset denoted: FACS-sorted CD8+CD4-CCR7+CD45RA+ naive T cells. V gene TRBV5-4 combines with J gene TRBJ2-7; D is undetermined. The clonotype comes from a human donor in good health. Some libraries in this study had Jurkat cell RNA spiked in. In nucleotides, the CDR3 is TGTGCCAGCAGCACCCGGACGAACTCCTACGAGCAGTACTTC. This translates into CASSTRTNSYEQYF.